This entry concerns a single T cell receptor (beta chain). Its antigen is not identified. Generated by immunoSEQ multiplex PCR, the TCRdb table keeps only in-frame clones and is missing some. Of approximately 190,000 clones detected, approximately 80% appear once; the ten largest clones hold around 15%. This sample stems from a study of cytomegalovirus exposure and HLA in healthy donors. About the research overall: The roughly 130 validation repertoires used the same platform as the 550 to 800 first-cohort repertoires (as reported by a later analysis).

The CDR3 spans 13 residues. Germline V gives CDR1 PRHDT, CDR2 FYEKMQ (reference sequence). V was pared by 1 base and J by 6 bases, with 9 bases between. Broader study findings: Cytomegalovirus-associated status was assigned to about 150 TCR beta chains.

The chain has TRBV13 and TRBJ1-2; D not resolved. Sequencing input: PBMCs. This TCR came from a woman aged 25-40 years in good health and CMV-seropositive. The CDR3 spells CASSLARVHGYTF. The CDR3 nucleotides are TGTGCCAGCAGCTTAGCCCGGGTACATGGCTACACCTTC.